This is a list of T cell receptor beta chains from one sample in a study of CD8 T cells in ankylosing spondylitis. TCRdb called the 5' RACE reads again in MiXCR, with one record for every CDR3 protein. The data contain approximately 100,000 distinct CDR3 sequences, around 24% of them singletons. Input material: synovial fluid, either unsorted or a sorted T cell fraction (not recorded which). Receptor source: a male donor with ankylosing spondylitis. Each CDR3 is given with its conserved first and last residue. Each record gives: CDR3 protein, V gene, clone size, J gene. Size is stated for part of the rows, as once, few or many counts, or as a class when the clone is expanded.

CAWSWGSNSPLHF | TRBV30 | . | TRBJ1-6
CASSLGGYAETQYF | TRBV7-7 | . | TRBJ2-5
CASSLTGPTNEKLFF | TRBV7-2 | many | TRBJ1-4
CASSPRLAPGGNQETQYF | TRBV7-8 | . | TRBJ2-5
CASSPGGGGNEQYF | TRBV7-8 | . | TRBJ2-7
CASSVGLAGDTQYF | TRBV19 | . | TRBJ2-3
CASSPPLATSSYNEQFF | TRBV7-9 | . | TRBJ2-1
CSVAGLKRGNTEAFF | TRBV29-1 | few | TRBJ1-1
CASSQVAAGGRSGELFF | TRBV4-2 | . | TRBJ2-2
CSVQASWGNEQFF | TRBV29-1 | few | TRBJ2-1
CASSECGGNEQFF | TRBV25-1 | . | TRBJ2-1
CASSLYSQAMNTEAFF | TRBV7-2 | . | TRBJ1-1
CASSQGATDTQYF | TRBV14 | . | TRBJ2-3
CASSLLAGFGEQYF | TRBV5-6 | . | TRBJ2-7
CATERQGSNQPQHF | TRBV28 | . | TRBJ1-5
CASSFQSGNTIYF | TRBV7-9 | many | TRBJ1-3
CSASPRDSRDQETQYF | TRBV20-1 | . | TRBJ2-5
CASSPGGLRLAGVADTQYF | TRBV6-1 | few | TRBJ2-3
CASSLSSGRRDEQFF | TRBV7-2 | few | TRBJ2-1
CASSYGRGVNSPLHF | TRBV6-5 | . | TRBJ1-6
CAIKGQVSEQYF | TRBV10-3 | . | TRBJ2-7
CASRGSSSVDVFF | TRBV6-2/TRBV6-3 | many | TRBJ2-1
CASSLPGQGLLSTEAFF | TRBV5-6 | . | TRBJ1-1
CSARPRGPYQPQHF | TRBV20-1 | . | TRBJ1-5
CSARDGGGRDETQYF | TRBV20-1 | . | TRBJ2-5
CASSQEAGQGNSPLHF | TRBV4-2 | . | TRBJ1-6
CATRYNEQFF | TRBV6-2/TRBV6-3 | . | TRBJ2-1
CAIRRDRGSYNSPLHF | TRBV10-3 | . | TRBJ1-6
CASSPRDRNEQFF | TRBV3-1 | many | TRBJ2-1
CATSDFEDRGLGTEAFF | TRBV24-1 | few | TRBJ1-1
CASSLGGQGLDTQYF | TRBV7-2 | . | TRBJ2-3
CASSQVVDETQYF | TRBV4-2 | . | TRBJ2-5
CASSLDRGDLSNFYEQYF | TRBV5-1 | . | TRBJ2-7
CASSLVGVLQETQYF | TRBV5-1 | few | TRBJ2-5
CASSTREGATGELFF | TRBV7-9 | many | TRBJ2-2
CASSVGGVDGYTF | TRBV9 | . | TRBJ1-2
CASSFSETLTYEQYF | TRBV7-2 | many | TRBJ2-7
CSVEGRDREIYEQYF | TRBV29-1 | few | TRBJ2-7
CSVTATGANVLTF | TRBV29-1 | . | TRBJ2-6
CASSYQPTVRDEQFF | TRBV12-3/TRBV12-4 | many | TRBJ2-1
CAIRAEGQPQHF | TRBV10-3 | few | TRBJ1-5
CASSSQTSGYEQFF | TRBV12-3/TRBV12-4 | . | TRBJ2-1
CASIGGRTNSPLHF | TRBV7-8 | many | TRBJ1-6
CASRRTENTEAFF | TRBV11-2 | few | TRBJ1-1
CSARGLWDTQYF | TRBV20-1 | many | TRBJ2-3
CASSPQGQSSYEQYF | TRBV18 | . | TRBJ2-7
CSGLAGFNEQFF | TRBV29-1 | few | TRBJ2-1
CASSREKAYEQYF | TRBV10-2 | . | TRBJ2-7
CASSLDPSGTADTQYF | TRBV5-1 | many | TRBJ2-3
CSATGSGRAWVEQFF | TRBV20-1 | few | TRBJ2-1
CASKSSYNSPLHF | TRBV19 | few | TRBJ1-6
CASWSISMQAFF | TRBV27 | . | TRBJ1-1
CASSTSGAYTDTQYF | TRBV5-1 | few | TRBJ2-3
CASSLDPGGAYGYTF | TRBV7-2 | few | TRBJ1-2
CASSLEVSEKLFF | TRBV5-1 | many | TRBJ1-4
CAWSRKGTEAFF | TRBV30 | . | TRBJ1-1
CASSPTRASGRDTQYF | TRBV12-3/TRBV12-4 | many | TRBJ2-3